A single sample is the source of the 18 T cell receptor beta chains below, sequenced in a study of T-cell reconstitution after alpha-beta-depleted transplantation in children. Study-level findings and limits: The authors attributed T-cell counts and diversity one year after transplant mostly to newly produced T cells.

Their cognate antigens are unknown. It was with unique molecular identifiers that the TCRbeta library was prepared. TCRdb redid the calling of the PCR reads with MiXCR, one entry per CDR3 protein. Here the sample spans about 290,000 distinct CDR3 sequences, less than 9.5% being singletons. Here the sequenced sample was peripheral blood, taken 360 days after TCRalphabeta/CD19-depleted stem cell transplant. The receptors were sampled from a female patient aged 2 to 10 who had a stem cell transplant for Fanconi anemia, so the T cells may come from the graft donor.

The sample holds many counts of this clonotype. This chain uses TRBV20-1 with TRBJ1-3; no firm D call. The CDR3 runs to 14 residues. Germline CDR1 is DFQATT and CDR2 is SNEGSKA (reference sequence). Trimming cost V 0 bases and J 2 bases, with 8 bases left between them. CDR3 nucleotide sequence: TGCAGTGCTAGAGATTTCCGGACTGGAAACACCATATATTTT. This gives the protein CSARDFRTGNTIYF.

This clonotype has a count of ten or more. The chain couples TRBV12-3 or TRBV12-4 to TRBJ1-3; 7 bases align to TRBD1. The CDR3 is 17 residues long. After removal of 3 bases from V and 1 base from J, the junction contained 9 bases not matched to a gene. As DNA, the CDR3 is TGTGCCAGCAGTTTTCGGGTAGGGGGCGGTTCTGGAAACACCATATATTTT. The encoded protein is CASSFRVGGGSGNTIYF.

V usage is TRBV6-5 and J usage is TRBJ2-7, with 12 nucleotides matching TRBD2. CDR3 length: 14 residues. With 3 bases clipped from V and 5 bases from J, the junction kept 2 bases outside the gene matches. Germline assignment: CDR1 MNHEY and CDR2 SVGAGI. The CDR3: CASSYLAGGNEQYF. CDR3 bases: TGTGCCAGCAGTTATCTAGCGGGAGGGAACGAGCAGTACTTC.

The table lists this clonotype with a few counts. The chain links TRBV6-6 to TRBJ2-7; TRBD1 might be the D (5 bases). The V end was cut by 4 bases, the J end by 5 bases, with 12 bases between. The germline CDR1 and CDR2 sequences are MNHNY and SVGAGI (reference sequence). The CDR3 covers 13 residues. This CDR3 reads CASSSSDIHEQYF. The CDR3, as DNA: TGTGCCAGCAGTTCCTCGGACATCCACGAGCAGTACTTC.

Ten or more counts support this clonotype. The CDR3 loop is CASRFQVEAFF. The CDR3 DNA reads as TGTGCCAGCAGGTTTCAAGTTGAAGCTTTCTTT. The chain combines TRBV7-2 with TRBJ1-1; D is unresolved. The ends were cut back, 6 bases at V and 7 bases at J, with 9 bases in the middle. This CDR3 contains 11 residues. Germline lookup yields CDR1 SGHTA and CDR2 FQGNSA.

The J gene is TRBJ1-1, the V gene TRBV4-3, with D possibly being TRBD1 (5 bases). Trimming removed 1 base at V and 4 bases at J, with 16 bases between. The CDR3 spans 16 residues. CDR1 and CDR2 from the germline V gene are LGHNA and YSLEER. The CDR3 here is CASSQASGLGGTEAFF. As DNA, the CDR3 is TGCGCCAGCAGCCAAGCATCCGGACTTGGGGGCACTGAAGCTTTCTTT.

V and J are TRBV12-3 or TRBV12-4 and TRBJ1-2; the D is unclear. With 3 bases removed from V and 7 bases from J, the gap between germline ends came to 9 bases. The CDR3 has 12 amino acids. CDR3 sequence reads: CASSLALRGYTF. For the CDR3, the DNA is TGTGCCAGCAGTTTGGCTCTCCGTGGCTACACCTTC.

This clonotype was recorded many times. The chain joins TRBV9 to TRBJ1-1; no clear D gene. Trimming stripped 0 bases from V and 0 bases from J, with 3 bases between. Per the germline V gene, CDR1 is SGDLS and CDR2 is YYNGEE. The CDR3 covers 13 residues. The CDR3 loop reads CASSVGMNTEAFF. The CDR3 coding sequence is TGTGCCAGCAGCGTAGGAATGAACACTGAAGCTTTCTTT.

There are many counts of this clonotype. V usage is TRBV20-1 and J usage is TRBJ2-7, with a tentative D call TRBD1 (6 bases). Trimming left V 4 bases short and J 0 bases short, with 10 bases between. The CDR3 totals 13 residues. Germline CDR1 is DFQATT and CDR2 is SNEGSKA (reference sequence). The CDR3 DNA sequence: TGCAGTGCTACGAACAGGGTCTCCTACGAGCAGTACTTC. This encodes CSATNRVSYEQYF.

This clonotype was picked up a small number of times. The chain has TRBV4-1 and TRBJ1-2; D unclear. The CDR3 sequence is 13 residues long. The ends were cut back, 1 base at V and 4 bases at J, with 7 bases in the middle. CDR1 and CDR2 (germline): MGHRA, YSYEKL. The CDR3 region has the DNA TGCGCCAGCAGCCAAGGGGTCTCCTATGGCTACACCTTC. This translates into CASSQGVSYGYTF.

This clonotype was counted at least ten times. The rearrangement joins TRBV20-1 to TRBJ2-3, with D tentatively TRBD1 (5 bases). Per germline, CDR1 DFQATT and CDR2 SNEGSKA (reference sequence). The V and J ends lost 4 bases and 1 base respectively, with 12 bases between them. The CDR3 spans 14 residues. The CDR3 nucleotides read TGCAGTGCTATCTGGACATCGGGCACAGATACGCAGTATTTT. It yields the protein CSAIWTSGTDTQYF.

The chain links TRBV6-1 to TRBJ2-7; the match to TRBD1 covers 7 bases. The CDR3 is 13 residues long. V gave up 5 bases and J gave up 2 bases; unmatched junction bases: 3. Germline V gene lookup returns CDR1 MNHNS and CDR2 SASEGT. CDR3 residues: CASSRDSPYEQYF. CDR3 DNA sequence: TGTGCCAGCAGTCGGGACAGCCCCTACGAGCAGTACTTC.

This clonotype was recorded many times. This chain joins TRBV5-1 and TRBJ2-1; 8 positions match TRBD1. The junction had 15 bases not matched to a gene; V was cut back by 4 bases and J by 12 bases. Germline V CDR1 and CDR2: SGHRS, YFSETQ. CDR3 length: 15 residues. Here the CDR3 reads CASSPITQGQGGQFF. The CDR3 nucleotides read TGCGCCAGCAGCCCGATAACCCAAGGACAGGGTGGGCAGTTCTTC.

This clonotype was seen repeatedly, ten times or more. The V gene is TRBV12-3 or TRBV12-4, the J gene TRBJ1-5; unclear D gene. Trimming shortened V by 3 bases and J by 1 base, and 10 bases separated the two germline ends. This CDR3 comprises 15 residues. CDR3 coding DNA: TGTGCCAGCAGTTTGACTTACCCAAGCAATCAGCCCCAGCATTTT. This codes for CASSLTYPSNQPQHF.

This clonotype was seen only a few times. This CDR3 is CASSHRRGSYEQYF. In DNA, the CDR3 is TGTGCCAGCAGTCACAGGAGAGGATCCTACGAGCAGTACTTC. This chain connects TRBV6-5 to TRBJ2-7, with D possibly being TRBD1 (5 bases). CDR3 size: 14 residues. V lost 5 bases and J lost 1, with 12 bases in between. Germline CDR1 is MNHEY and CDR2 is SVGAGI.

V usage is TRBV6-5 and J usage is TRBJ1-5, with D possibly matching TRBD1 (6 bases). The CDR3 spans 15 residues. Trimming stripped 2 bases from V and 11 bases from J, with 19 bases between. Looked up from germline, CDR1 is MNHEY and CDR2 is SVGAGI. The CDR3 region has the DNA TGTGCCAGCAGTTACAGGGGGGGACCGAGGGGAGCCCAGCATTTT. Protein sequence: CASSYRGGPRGAQHF.

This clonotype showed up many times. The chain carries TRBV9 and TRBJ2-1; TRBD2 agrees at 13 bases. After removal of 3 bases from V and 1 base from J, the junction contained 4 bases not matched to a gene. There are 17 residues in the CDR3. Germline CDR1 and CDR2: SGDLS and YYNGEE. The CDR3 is CASSATGLAGSYNEQFF. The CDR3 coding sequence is TGTGCCAGCAGCGCAACGGGACTAGCGGGGTCCTACAATGAGCAGTTCTTC.

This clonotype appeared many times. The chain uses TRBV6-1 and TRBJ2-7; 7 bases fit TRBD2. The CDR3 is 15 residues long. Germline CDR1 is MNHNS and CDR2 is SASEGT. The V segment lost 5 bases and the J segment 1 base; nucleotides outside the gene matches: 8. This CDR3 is CASSPPGLPSYEQYF. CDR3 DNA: TGTGCCAGCAGTCCCCCGGGACTACCTTCCTACGAGCAGTACTTC.